Below, 14 T cell receptor beta chains from the same sample are listed, as sequenced in a study of blood T cell repertoires in COVID-19. Sequencing used immunoSEQ multiplex PCR; TCRdb keeps in-frame clones, though not all of them. The sample contains roughly 120,000 clones, 60% to 85% of which appear only once. The sample consisted of peripheral blood. These receptor sequences come from a man aged 70 or older with acute or convalescent COVID-19.

This rearrangement joins TRBV3-1 (or the pseudogene TRBV3-2) to TRBJ1-2, with 7 bases lining up with TRBD1. The CDR3 loop spans 16 amino acids. CDR1 and CDR2 from the germline V gene are LGHDT and YNNKEL (reference sequence). The ends lost 0 bases at V and 5 bases at J; junction bases unmatched: 9. In DNA, the CDR3 is TGTGCCAGCAGCCAAGATCCGGGACAGTCTTCTTATGGCTACACCTTC. Translating it yields CASSQDPGQSSYGYTF.

V and J are TRBV29-1 and TRBJ1-2, with 9 bases matching TRBD1. Looked up from germline, CDR1 is SQVTM and CDR2 is ANQGSEA. The CDR3 loop spans 15 amino acids. J lost 5 bases, V lost 6 bases, and 13 bases had no gene match. CDR3 loop: CSVQIGTGSSYGYTF. CDR3 nucleotides: TGCAGCGTGCAAATCGGGACAGGGAGTTCATATGGCTACACCTTC.

V and J are TRBV12-3 or TRBV12-4 and TRBJ1-1, with D possibly matching TRBD1 (5 bases). There are 13 residues in the CDR3. The ends were cut back, 3 bases at V and 7 bases at J, with 12 bases in the middle. The CDR3 nucleotides read TGTGCCAGCAGTTTGGGGACTGTTGGTGAAGCTTTCTTT. Translating it yields CASSLGTVGEAFF.

The chain carries TRBV6-5 and TRBJ1-4, with a tentative D call TRBD1 (6 bases). The V end was cut by 6 bases, the J end by 6 bases, with 14 bases between. The germline V gene has CDR1 MNHEY and CDR2 SVGAGI. The CDR3 loop spans 14 amino acids. The CDR3 sequence: CASRTRDIHEKLFF. For the CDR3, the DNA is TGTGCCAGCAGGACCCGGGACATACATGAAAAACTGTTTTTT.

This clone was seen only a few times. The rearrangement links TRBV2 to TRBJ1-1; 7 positions match TRBD1. The length of the CDR3 is 13 residues. Germline-derived CDR1 and CDR2 are SNHLY and FYNNEI. Trimming removed 2 bases from V and 8 bases from J; junction bases left unmatched: 5. The CDR3 sequence is CASSENKDREAFF. The CDR3 nucleotides are TGTGCCAGCAGTGAAAATAAGGACAGGGAAGCTTTCTTT.

The rearrangement links TRBV5-6 to TRBJ2-3, with a tentative D call TRBD1 (6 bases). V was cut by 4 bases and J by 2 bases, with 11 bases left in between. CDR3 length: 14 amino acids. Germline V gene sequence: CDR1 SGHDT, CDR2 YYEEEE. CDR3 sequence (DNA): TGTGCCAGCAGCCACCGGGACACCACAGATACGCAGTATTTT. It yields the protein CASSHRDTTDTQYF.

This rearrangement joins TRBV9 to TRBJ1-6; D is unresolved. This CDR3 is 13 amino acids long. The germline V and J ends were trimmed by 1 base and 7 bases, with 6 bases remaining between them. Per germline, CDR1 SGDLS and CDR2 YYNGEE. The CDR3 nucleotides read TGTGCCAGCAGCGTAACGGAGAATTCACCCCTCCACTTT. Translated: CASSVTENSPLHF. Full variable domain (remainder filled in from reference TRBV9 and TRBJ1-6): DSGVTQTPKHLITATGQRVTLRCSPRSGDLSVYWYQQSLDQGLQFLIQYYNGEERAKGNILERFSAQQFPDLHSELNLSSLELGDSALYFCASSVTENSPLHFGNGTRLTVT.

This clone came up a few times. J is TRBJ1-4 and V is TRBV4-2, with 8 bases that match TRBD1. In germline, CDR1 is LGHNA, CDR2 YNFKEQ. Unmatched junction bases numbered 6, after V lost 0 bases and J lost 6 bases. The CDR3 is 16 residues long. As DNA, the CDR3 is TGTGCCAGCAGCCAAGATTTGGGACAGGTCTATGAAAAACTGTTTTTT. Amino acid sequence: CASSQDLGQVYEKLFF.

The CDR3 DNA follows: TGTGCCAGCGGGAGGGAGACCCAGTACTTC. Translated, it gives CASGRETQYF. The rearrangement uses TRBV6-6 and TRBJ2-5, with a possible D match to TRBD2 (6 bases). The CDR3 contains 10 residues. V lost 8 bases, J lost 5 bases, and 6 bases lay in between. The V gene's germline CDR1 is MNHNY and CDR2 SVGAGI (reference sequence).

The chain joins TRBV7-9 to TRBJ2-2; TRBD1 agrees at 10 bases. Germline CDR1 reads SEHNR; CDR2 reads FQNEAQ (reference sequence). The CDR3 contains 17 residues. With V trimmed by 7 bases and J by 5 bases, 13 bases remained unmatched. CDR3 loop: CASTSGTGALRTGELFF. The DNA for the CDR3 is TGTGCCAGCACCTCAGGGACAGGGGCCCTAAGAACCGGGGAGCTGTTTTTT.

V is TRBV11-2 and J is TRBJ2-7; D unclear. V was clipped by 5 bases and J by 2 bases, with 19 bases between them. The CDR3 has 16 residues. CDR1 is SGHAT, CDR2 FQNNGV, per germline. The CDR3 here is CASSDPLRRLTYEQYF. CDR3 coding DNA: TGTGCCAGCAGCGACCCTCTCAGGCGCCTAACCTACGAGCAGTACTTC.

The rearrangement links TRBV24-1 to TRBJ1-1; 10 bases match TRBD1. There are 15 residues in the CDR3. The ends lost 4 bases at V and 5 bases at J; junction bases unmatched: 6. Germline CDR1 KGHDR, CDR2 SFDVKD. CDR3 DNA: TGTGCCACCAGTGACAAGGACAGGGGGGGGACTGAAGCTTTCTTT. Translated, it gives CATSDKDRGGTEAFF.

The J gene is TRBJ2-7, the V gene TRBV5-1; TRBD2 aligns across 13 bases. The CDR3 spans 15 residues. The V gene end was trimmed by 4 bases and the J gene end by 7 bases; junction bases not matched to a gene: 8. From germline, CDR1 is SGHRS and CDR2 YFSETQ. This CDR3 reads CASSPRTSGGGEQYF. The CDR3 coding sequence is TGCGCCAGCAGCCCCCGGACTAGCGGGGGTGGAGAGCAGTACTTC. The variable domain in full, completed from reference TRBV5-1 and TRBJ2-7, reads KAGVTQTPRYLIKTRGQQVTLSCSPISGHRSVSWYQQTPGQGLQFLFEYFSETQRNKGNFPGRFSGRQFSNSRSEMNVSTLELGDSALYLCASSPRTSGGGEQYFGPGTRLTVT.

The V gene is TRBV2, the J gene TRBJ1-5, with a weak D call TRBD1 (5 bases). Germline CDR1 is SNHLY and CDR2 is FYNNEI. V lost 5 bases to trimming and J lost 1 base, with 15 bases between them. The length of the CDR3 is 16 residues. CDR3 bases: TGTGCCAGCAGTAAAATGGGAGGGGACAGCAATCAGCCCCAGCATTTT. Its protein product is CASSKMGGDSNQPQHF.